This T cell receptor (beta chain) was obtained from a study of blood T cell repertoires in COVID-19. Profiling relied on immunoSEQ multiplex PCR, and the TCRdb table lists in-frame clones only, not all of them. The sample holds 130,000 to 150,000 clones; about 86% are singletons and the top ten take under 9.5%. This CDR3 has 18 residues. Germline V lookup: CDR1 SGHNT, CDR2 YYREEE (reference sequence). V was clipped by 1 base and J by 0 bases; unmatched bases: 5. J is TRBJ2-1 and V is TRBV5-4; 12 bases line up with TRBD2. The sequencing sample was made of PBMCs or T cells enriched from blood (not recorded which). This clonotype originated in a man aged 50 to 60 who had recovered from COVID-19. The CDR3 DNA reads TGTGCCAGCAGCTTGCTAGCGGGGGGGCCAAGCTCCTACAATGAGCAGTTCTTC. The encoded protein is CASSLLAGGPSSYNEQFF.